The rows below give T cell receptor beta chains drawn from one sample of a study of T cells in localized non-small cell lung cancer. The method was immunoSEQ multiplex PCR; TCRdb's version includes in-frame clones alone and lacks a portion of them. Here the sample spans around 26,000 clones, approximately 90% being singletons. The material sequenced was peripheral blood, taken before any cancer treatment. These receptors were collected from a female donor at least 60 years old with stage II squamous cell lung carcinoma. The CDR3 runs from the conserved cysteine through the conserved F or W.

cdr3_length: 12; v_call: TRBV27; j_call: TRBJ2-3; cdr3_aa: CASSLIGDTQYF
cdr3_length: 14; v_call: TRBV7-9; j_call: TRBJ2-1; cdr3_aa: CASSSGSKIDEQFF
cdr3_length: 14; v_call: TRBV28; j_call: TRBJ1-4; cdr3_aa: CASSPGQANEKLFF
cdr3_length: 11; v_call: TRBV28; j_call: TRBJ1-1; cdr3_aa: CASSSGTEAFF
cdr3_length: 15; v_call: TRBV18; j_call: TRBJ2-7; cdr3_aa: CASSQMDRLTYEQYF
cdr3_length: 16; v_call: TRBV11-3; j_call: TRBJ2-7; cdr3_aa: CASSLATSGRLSEQYF
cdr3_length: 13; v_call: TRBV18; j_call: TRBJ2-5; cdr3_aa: CASSLERRETQYF
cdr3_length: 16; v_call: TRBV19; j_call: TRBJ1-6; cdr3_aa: CASSIGGGFHNSPLHF
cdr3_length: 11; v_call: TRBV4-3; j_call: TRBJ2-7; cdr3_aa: CASSRGYEQYF
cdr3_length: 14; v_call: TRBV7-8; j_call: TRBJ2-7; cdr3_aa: CASSLFELAYEQYF
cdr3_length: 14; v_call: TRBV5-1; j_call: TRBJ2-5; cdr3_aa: CASTVTGVAETQYF
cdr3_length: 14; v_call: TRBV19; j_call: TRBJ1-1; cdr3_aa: CASSTPGTYTEAFF
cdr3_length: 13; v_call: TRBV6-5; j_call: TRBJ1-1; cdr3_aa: CASRGTGNTEAFF
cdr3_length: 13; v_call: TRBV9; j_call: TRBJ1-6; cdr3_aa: CASSPGFNSPLHF
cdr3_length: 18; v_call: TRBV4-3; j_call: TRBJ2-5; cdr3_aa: CASSRGLAGGMGEETQYF
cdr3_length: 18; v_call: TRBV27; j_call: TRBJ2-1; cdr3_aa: CASSPPTSGILHYNEQFF
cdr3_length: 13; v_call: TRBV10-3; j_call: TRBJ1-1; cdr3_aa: CAISEGQNTEAFF
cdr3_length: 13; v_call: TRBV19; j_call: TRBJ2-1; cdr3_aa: CASTRASYNEQFF
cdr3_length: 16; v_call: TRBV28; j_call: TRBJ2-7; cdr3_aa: CASTVPGQGRNYEQYF
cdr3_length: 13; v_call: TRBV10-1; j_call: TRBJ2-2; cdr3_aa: CASSVVPAGELFF
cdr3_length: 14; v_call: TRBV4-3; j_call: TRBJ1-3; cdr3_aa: CASSQDWVTGLIYF
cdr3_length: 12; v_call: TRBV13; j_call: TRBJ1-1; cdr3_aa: CASSLEATEAFF
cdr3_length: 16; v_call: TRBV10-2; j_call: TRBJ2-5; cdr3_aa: CASSDDSKDKGETQYF
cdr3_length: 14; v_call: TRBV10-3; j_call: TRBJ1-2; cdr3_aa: CATGPGTEVPLNTF
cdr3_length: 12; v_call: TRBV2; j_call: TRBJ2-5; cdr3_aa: CASRTGQETQYF
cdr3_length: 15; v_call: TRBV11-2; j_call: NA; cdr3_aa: CASSLDVLSGSEQYF
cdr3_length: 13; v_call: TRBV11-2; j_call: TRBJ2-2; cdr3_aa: CASSFGVVGELFF
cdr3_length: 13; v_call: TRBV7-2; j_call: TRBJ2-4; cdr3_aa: CASSSDPRNIQYF
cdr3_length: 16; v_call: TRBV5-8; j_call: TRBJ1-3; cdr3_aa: CASSVTGRGPGNTIYF
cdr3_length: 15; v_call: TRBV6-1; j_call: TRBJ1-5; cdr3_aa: CASSVGRSSNQPQHF
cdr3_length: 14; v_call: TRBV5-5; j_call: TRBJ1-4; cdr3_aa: CASSLPERNEKLFF
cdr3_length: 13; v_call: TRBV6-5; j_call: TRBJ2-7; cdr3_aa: CASRLGQFYEQYF
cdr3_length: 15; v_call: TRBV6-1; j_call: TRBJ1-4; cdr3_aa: CASSMRDRGLEKLFF
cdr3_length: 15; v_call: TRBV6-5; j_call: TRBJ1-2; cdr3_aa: CASSYRTVSNYGYTF
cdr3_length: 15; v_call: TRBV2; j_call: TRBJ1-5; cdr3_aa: CASSGQLGVNQPQHF
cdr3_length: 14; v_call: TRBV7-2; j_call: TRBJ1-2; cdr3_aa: CASSPPEGARGYTF
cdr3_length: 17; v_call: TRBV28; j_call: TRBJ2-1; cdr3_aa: CASSSSSWEQGTNEQFF
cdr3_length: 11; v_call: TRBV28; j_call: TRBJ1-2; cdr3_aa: CASSESRGYTF
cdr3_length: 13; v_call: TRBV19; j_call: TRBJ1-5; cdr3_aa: CAGGPGVVQPQHF
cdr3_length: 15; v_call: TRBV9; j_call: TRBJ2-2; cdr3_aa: CASSEGNRDTGELFF
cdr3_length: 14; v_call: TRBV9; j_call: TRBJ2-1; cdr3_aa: CASSDSSRYNEQFF
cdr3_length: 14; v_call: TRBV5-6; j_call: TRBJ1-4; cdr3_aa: CASSLDRRNEKLFF
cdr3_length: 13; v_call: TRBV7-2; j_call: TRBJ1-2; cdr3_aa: CASSYQGDYGYTF
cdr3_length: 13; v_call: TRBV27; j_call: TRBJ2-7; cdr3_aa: CASSFNRRDEQYF
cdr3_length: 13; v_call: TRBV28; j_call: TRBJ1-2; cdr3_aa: CASSQDRGGGYTF
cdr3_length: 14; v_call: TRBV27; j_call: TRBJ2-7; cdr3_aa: CASSPQFQGREQYF
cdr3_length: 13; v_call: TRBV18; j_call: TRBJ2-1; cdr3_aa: CASSPPGENEQFF
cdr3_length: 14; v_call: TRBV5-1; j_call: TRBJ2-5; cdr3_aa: CASSPGTVQETQYF
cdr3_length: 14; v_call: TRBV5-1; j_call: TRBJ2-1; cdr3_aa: CASSFLAGENEQFF
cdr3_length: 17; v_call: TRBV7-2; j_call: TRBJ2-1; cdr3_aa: CASSLRGGPYSYNEQFF
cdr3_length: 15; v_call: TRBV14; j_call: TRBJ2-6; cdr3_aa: CASSQLDSGANVLTF